The clone carrying this T cell receptor beta chain has at least ten counts. Its target is not known. TCRdb processed the reads anew with MiXCR; each CDR3 protein has one entry. The sample carries around 490,000 distinct CDR3 sequences, about 26% recorded once. This sample stems from a study of T cell repertoires in cytomegalovirus infection. For the study at large: Both CMV infection and a matching HLA type were indicated by public TCR beta signatures.

After removal of 5 bases from V and 5 bases from J, the junction contained 6 bases not matched to a gene. Germline CDR1 reads SGHVS; CDR2 reads FQNEAQ. The CDR3 has 14 residues. Points from the study as a whole: The ex vivo response was dominated by HLA-C-restricted CMV-specific TCR beta clonotypes.

Specimen: PBMCs. The rearrangement joins TRBV7-8 to TRBJ2-1; 7 bases align to TRBD1. The origin of this receptor is a human donor in good health (CMV status not recorded). Some clones in this sample may be carry-over from other donors' samples. The CDR3 protein is CASSRRDRDNEQFF. DNA for the CDR3: TGTGCCAGCAGCCGCCGGGACAGAGACAATGAGCAGTTCTTC.